This T cell receptor beta chain was sequenced in a study of T cell repertoires in cytomegalovirus infection (dated by TCRdb to the late 2010s). As for the study more broadly: The peptide stimulations were aimed at well-studied HLA-B-restricted epitopes as well as recently identified HLA-C-restricted CMV epitopes, whose presentation resists viral immunomodulation. Donor HLA type was relevant to the analysis, as public TCR beta signatures indicated carriage of CMV infection together with the matching HLA type.

The investigation overall reported the following: The ex vivo response was dominated by HLA-C-restricted CMV-specific TCR beta clonotypes, which also provided the single most frequent clonotype in two of eight donors. In both this cohort and an independent roughly 330-donor cohort, the cumulative frequency of public TCR beta family members distinguished carriers of CMV infection plus the relevant HLA type.

Points on this clonotype: There is no known antigen for this receptor. No per-base quality is available; no much larger clone lies one base away.

The label giving this sample's treatment or condition can be read as: in vitro stimulation with specific CMV peptide epitopes to enrich CMV-specific T cells. Spanning cysteine to phenylalanine, the CDR3 consists of 16 amino acids. Only the CDR3 portion is preserved as DNA: 48 bases, with reading frame beginning at the first base. Trimming at the junction amounts to 5 bases on V and 4 bases on J, and the germline ends lie 19 bases apart. Taken from the germline V gene, the CDR1 and CDR2 loops are SGHAT and FQNNGV. Instrument on record: Illumina HiSeq 1500. TCRdb reanalyzed the raw reads on its own, using fastp at Q25 for trimming and MiXCR for clone calling, and kept in-frame beta chains. Each record represents a unique CDR3 protein, reported with the most common genes and DNA among its rows. In this sample the table shows some 500,000 distinct CDR3 sequences, 33% of which occur a single time. Of the sample, 15% to 20% is held by the ten largest clones.

The specimen was cultured PBMCs, collected from culture after CMV antigen stimulation. The receptor was derived from a human donor in good health (CMV status not recorded). Some clones in this sample may be carry-over from other donors' samples. This chain is built from TRBV11-2 and TRBJ2-3, and the D gene may be TRBD1, 6 bases matching. The nucleotides are TGTGCCAGCAGCCCGGCAGGGGCCCTGGGGCCAGATACGCAGTATTTT. This gives the protein CASSPAGALGPDTQYF.